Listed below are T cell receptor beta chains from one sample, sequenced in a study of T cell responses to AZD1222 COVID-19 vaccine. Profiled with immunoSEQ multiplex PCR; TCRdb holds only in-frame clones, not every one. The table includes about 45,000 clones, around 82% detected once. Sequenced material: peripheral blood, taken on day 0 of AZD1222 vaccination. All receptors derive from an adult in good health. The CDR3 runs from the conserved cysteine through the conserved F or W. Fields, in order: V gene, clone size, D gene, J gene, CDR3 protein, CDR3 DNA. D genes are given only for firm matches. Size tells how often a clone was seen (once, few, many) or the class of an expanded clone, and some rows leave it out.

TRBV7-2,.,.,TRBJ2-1,CASSLASRGAFEQFF,TGTGCCAGCAGCTTAGCGTCTAGGGGGGCCTTTGAGCAGTTCTTC
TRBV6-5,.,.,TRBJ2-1,CATKRGAHEQFF,TGTGCCACAAAACGGGGGGCCCATGAGCAGTTCTTC
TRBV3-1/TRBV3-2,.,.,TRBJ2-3,CASRLSSTDTQYF,TGTGCCAGCAGACTGTCTAGCACAGATACGCAGTATTTT
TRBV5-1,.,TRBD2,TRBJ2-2,CASSLIAGGSGELFF,TGCGCCAGCAGCTTGATAGCGGGGGGTTCCGGGGAGCTGTTTTTT
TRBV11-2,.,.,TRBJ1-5,CASSLDSWSPQHF,TGTGCCAGCAGCTTGGACAGCTGGTCGCCCCAGCATTTT
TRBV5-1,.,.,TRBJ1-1,CASSVGGPRTEAFF,TGCGCCAGCAGCGTAGGGGGGCCAAGGACTGAAGCTTTCTTT
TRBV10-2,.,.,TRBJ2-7,CASSDLTLGQYF,TGCGCCAGCAGTGACCTCACCCTTGGGCAGTACTTC
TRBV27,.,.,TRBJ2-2,CASSFMGPGRANTGELFF,TGTGCCAGCAGTTTTATGGGGCCGGGACGGGCGAACACCGGGGAGCTGTTTTTT
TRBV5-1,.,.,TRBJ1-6,CASSPRVRSYNSPLHF,TGCGCCAGCAGCCCGCGGGTCCGCTCCTATAATTCACCCCTCCACTTT
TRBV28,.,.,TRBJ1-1,CASSSPRNTEAFF,TGTGCCAGCAGTTCACCAAGGAACACTGAAGCTTTCTTT
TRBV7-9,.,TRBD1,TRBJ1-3,CASSLADRVHTIYF,TGTGCCAGCAGCTTAGCAGACAGGGTGCACACCATATATTTT
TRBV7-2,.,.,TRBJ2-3,CASSLVGSADTQYF,TGTGCCAGCAGCTTAGTAGGTTCCGCAGATACGCAGTATTTT
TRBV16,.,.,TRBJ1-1,CASSQPSREAFF,TGTGCCAGCAGCCAGCCATCTAGGGAAGCTTTCTTT
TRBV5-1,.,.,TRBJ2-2,CASSPDSLSGELFF,TGCGCCAGCAGCCCGGACAGTCTCTCCGGGGAGCTGTTTTTT
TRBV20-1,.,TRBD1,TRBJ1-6,CSASTPGQGLSPLHF,TGCAGTGCTAGTACCCCAGGACAGGGGCTTTCACCCCTCCACTTT
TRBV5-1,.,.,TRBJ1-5,CASSVGDDQPQHF,TGCGCCAGCAGTGTCGGGGACGATCAGCCCCAGCATTTT
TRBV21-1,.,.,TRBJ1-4,CASIAWAQGEKLFF,TGTGCCAGCATCGCGTGGGCCCAAGGTGAAAAACTGTTTTTT
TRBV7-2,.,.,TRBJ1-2,CASSLGGSSGGYTF,TGTGCCAGCAGCCTAGGGGGATCTAGCGGTGGCTACACCTTC
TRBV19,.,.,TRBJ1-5,CASREQGYSNQPQHF,TGTGCCAGTAGGGAACAGGGCTATAGCAATCAGCCCCAGCATTTT
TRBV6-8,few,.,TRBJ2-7,CASSPPTTPPRYEQYF,TGTGCCAGCAGCCCACCCACGACGCCTCCCCGCTACGAGCAGTACTTC
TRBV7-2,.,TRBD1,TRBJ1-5,CASSSQGDQPQHF,TGTGCCAGCAGCTCACAGGGGGATCAGCCCCAGCATTTT
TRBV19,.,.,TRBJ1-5,CASSIDRKNQPQHF,TGTGCCAGTAGTATCGACAGGAAAAATCAGCCCCAGCATTTT
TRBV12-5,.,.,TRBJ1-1,CASGLEAWSPTEAFF,TGTGCTAGTGGTTTGGAGGCGTGGTCCCCCACTGAAGCTTTCTTT
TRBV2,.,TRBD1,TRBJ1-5,CASSPGQNQPQHF,TGTGCCAGCAGTCCGGGACAGAATCAGCCCCAGCATTTT
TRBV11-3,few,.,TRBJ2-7,CASRTQGPYEQYF,TGTGCCAGCAGGACGCAGGGCCCCTACGAGCAGTACTTC
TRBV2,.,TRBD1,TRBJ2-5,CASRNRGRYQETQYF,TGTGCCAGCAGAAACAGGGGCCGGTACCAAGAGACCCAGTACTTC
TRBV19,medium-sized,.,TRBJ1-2,CASSTRAQGSGYTF,TGTGCCAGTAGTACCCGGGCTCAGGGGTCTGGCTACACCTTC
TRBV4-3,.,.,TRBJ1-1,CASSQDPGGWNTEAFF,TGCGCCAGCAGCCAAGATCCCGGGGGATGGAACACTGAAGCTTTCTTT
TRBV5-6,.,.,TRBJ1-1,CASSTTGLANTEAFF,TGTGCCAGCAGCACAACAGGGTTGGCGAACACTGAAGCTTTCTTT
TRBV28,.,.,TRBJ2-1,CASSTGGGWYNEQFF,TGTGCCAGCAGCACCGGAGGGGGCTGGTACAATGAGCAGTTCTTC
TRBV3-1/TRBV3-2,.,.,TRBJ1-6,CASSQEHPALYSPLHF,TGTGCCAGCAGCCAAGAGCATCCGGCCCTTTATTCACCCCTCCACTTT
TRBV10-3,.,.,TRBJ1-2,CAISVQPTSNYGYTF,TGTGCCATCAGTGTACAGCCAACCTCTAACTATGGCTACACCTTC
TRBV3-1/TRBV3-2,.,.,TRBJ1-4,CASSQRIGGEKLFF,TGTGCCAGCAGCCAAAGAATTGGGGGTGAAAAACTGTTTTTT
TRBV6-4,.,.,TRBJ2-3,CASSESRGARVYF,TGTGCCAGCAGTGAGTCTCGTGGGGCCCGGGTGTATTTT
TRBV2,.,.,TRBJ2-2,CASSRNGAGELFF,TGTGCCAGCAGTCGAAATGGGGCCGGGGAGCTGTTTTTT
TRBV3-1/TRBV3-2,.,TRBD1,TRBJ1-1,CASSQGWTGGVEAFF,TGTGCCAGCAGCCAAGGATGGACAGGGGGGGTTGAAGCTTTCTTT
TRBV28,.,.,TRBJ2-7,CASSLFPGEAYEQYF,TGTGCCAGCAGTTTATTCCCAGGGGAAGCCTACGAGCAGTACTTC
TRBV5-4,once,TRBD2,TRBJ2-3,CASSSGGASTDTQYF,TGTGCCAGCAGCAGCGGGGGCGCTAGCACAGATACGCAGTATTTT
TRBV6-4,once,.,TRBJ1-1,CASSMTGNTEAFF,TGTGCCAGCAGCATGACAGGAAACACTGAAGCTTTCTTT
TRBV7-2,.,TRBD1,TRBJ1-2,CASSFPSDRAYGYTF,TGTGCCAGCAGCTTCCCATCGGACAGGGCTTATGGCTACACCTTC
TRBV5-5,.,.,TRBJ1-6,CASSPPGHSGSPLHF,TGTGCCAGCAGCCCGCCGGGACATTCAGGCTCACCCCTCCACTTT
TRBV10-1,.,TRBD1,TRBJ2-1,CASRGLAGNEQFF,TGCGCCTCCAGGGGGCTAGCCGGCAATGAGCAGTTCTTC
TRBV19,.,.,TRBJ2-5,CASSIDTTGQETQYF,TGTGCCAGTAGTATAGATACCACAGGGCAAGAGACCCAGTACTTC
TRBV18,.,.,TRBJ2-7,CASSPFAQPGGSYEQYF,TGTGCCAGCTCACCCTTCGCACAGCCAGGAGGCTCCTACGAGCAGTACTTC
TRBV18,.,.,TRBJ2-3,CTSSPRRGSTDTQYF,TGTACCAGCTCACCCCGGAGGGGTAGCACAGATACGCAGTATTTT
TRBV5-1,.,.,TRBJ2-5,CASSLEASQETQYF,TGCGCCAGCAGCTTGGAGGCCAGCCAAGAGACCCAGTACTTC
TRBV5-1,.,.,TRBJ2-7,CASSFHLDTYEQYF,TGCGCCAGCAGCTTTCATCTGGATACCTACGAGCAGTACTTC
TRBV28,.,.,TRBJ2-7,CASSLNSEAEQYF,TGTGCCAGCAGTTTAAATTCAGAGGCCGAGCAGTACTTC
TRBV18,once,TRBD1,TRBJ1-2,CASSPNQGATNYGYTF,TGTGCCAGCTCACCTAATCAGGGGGCGACTAACTATGGCTACACCTTC
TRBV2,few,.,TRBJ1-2,CASSKEQHYGYTF,TGTGCCAGCAGTAAGGAACAGCACTATGGCTACACCTTC
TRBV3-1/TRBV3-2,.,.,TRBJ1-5,CASSPGVNQPQHF,TGTGCCAGCAGCCCCGGCGTTAATCAGCCCCAGCATTTT